The 16 T cell receptor beta chains listed next were all sequenced from one sample in a study of a mutant IDH1 vaccine in newly diagnosed glioma. Time point described: baseline, week 1 (first vaccination visit). Indicated treatment: pre-vaccination baseline after standard-of-care therapy. Measured with immunoSEQ multiplex PCR; TCRdb has only the in-frame clones, and not every one. Of around 50,000 clones listed, 70% to 90% were seen once; the top ten hold about 2.2%. Sequenced here: PBMCs, sampled from a glioma patient treated with radiotherapy, temozolomide or both. Receptor source: a man aged 35 to 55 with glioma.

This chain joins TRBV5-6 and TRBJ1-3, with 9 bases aligning to TRBD1. V gave up 1 base and J gave up 4 bases; unmatched junction bases: 6. The CDR3 loop spans 16 amino acids. Germline loops: CDR1 SGHDT, CDR2 YYEEEE. For the CDR3, the DNA is TGTGCCAGCAGCTTGATCGACAGGGGGTACGGAAACACCATATATTTT. Its translation is CASSLIDRGYGNTIYF.

In this sample, this clone turned up once. The rearrangement uses TRBV4-3 and TRBJ2-5; D ambiguous. Germline CDR1 and CDR2: LGHNA and YSLEER. The germline V and J ends were trimmed by 2 bases and 1 base, with 14 bases remaining between them. The CDR3 spans 16 residues. The CDR3 nucleotides are TGCGCCAGCAGCCAAAATTCCTTCATGCCCCAAGAGACCCAGTACTTC. It encodes CASSQNSFMPQETQYF.

The chain employs TRBV5-4 and TRBJ1-4; 8 bases fit TRBD1. This CDR3 region has 14 residues. The V segment lost 0 bases and the J segment 11 bases; nucleotides outside the gene matches: 6. Germline V gene lookup returns CDR1 SGHNT and CDR2 YYREEE (reference sequence). The CDR3: CASSLDGTGGKLFF. CDR3 nucleotides: TGTGCCAGCAGCTTGGATGGGACAGGTGGGAAACTGTTTTTT. Full variable domain (outside the CDR3, taken from reference TRBV5-4 and TRBJ1-4): ETGVTQSPTHLIKTRGQQVTLRCSSQSGHNTVSWYQQALGQGPQFIFQYYREEENGRGNFPPRFSGLQFPNYSSELNVNALELDDSALYLCASSLDGTGGKLFFGSGTQLSVL.

The V call is TRBV25-1, the J call TRBJ1-2; D perhaps matches TRBD1 (6 bases). Germline CDR1 reads MGHDK; CDR2 reads SYGVNS. V lost 6 bases and J 1 base, leaving 9 bases between the germline ends. The CDR3 consists of 13 residues. The CDR3 DNA is TGTGCCAGCAGGAGGGGGGGTAACTATGGCTACACCTTC. Translation gives CASRRGGNYGYTF.

The sample holds one count of this clone. The rearrangement joins TRBV14 to TRBJ2-3; D gene uncertain. Per germline, CDR1 SGHDN and CDR2 FVKESK. The CDR3 length is 13 residues. Trimming removed 0 bases at V and 2 bases at J, with 3 bases between. CDR3 sequence reads: CASSQENTDTQYF. In DNA form, the CDR3 reads TGTGCCAGCAGCCAAGAGAACACAGATACGCAGTATTTT.

The rearrangement joins TRBV6-5 to TRBJ2-7, with D unclear. V lost 0 bases to trimming and J lost 1 base, with 10 bases between them. Per germline, CDR1 MNHEY and CDR2 SVGAGI. The CDR3 covers 15 residues. CDR3 loop: CASSYSRPRSYEQYF. The CDR3 bases are TGTGCCAGCAGTTACTCGCGGCCCCGTTCCTACGAGCAGTACTTC.

CDR3 region: CASSLTSSTDTQYF. CDR3 bases: TGTGCCAGCAGCTTAACCTCTAGCACAGATACGCAGTATTTT. The chain uses TRBV5-4 and TRBJ2-3; D is ambiguous. Per the germline V gene, CDR1 is SGHNT and CDR2 is YYREEE (reference sequence). V was pared by 2 bases and J by 0 bases, with 7 bases between. The CDR3 consists of 14 residues.

V and J are TRBV7-9 and TRBJ2-7; D possibly corresponds to TRBD2 (5 bases). The CDR3 extends over 13 amino acids. Trimming took off 2 bases at V and 5 bases at J, with 10 bases between the two ends. CDR1 and CDR2 (germline): SEHNR, FQNEAQ (reference sequence). The CDR3 loop reads CASSLSGSDEQYF. The CDR3 nucleotides read TGTGCCAGCAGCTTAAGCGGTAGCGACGAGCAGTACTTC.

This clone was picked up a small number of times. The chain combines TRBV5-1 with TRBJ2-7; D may match TRBD1 or TRBD2 (5 bases each). The CDR3 is 13 residues long. Germline V gene data show CDR1 as SGHRS and CDR2 as YFSETQ. Deletions cut 7 bases from V and 2 bases from J, with 13 bases between. The CDR3 nucleotides read TGCGCCAGCCGCCGGGACCTAACCTACGAGCAGTACTTC. Amino acid sequence: CASRRDLTYEQYF. The entire variable domain, with the rest obtained from reference TRBV5-1 and TRBJ2-7, is as follows: KAGVTQTPRYLIKTRGQQVTLSCSPISGHRSVSWYQQTPGQGLQFLFEYFSETQRNKGNFPGRFSGRQFSNSRSEMNVSTLELGDSALYLCASRRDLTYEQYFGPGTRLTVT.

The chain carries TRBV7-9 and TRBJ1-2; tentatively, D is TRBD1 (5 bases). Germline lookup yields CDR1 SEHNR and CDR2 FQNEAQ (reference sequence). This CDR3 has 12 residues. Trimming took 0 bases from V and 6 from J, leaving 5 bases between them. CDR3 coding DNA: TGTGCCAGCAGCTTAGCAGGGGATGGCTACACCTTC. Translated, it gives CASSLAGDGYTF.

A note on this clone: The sample has other DNA sequences that encode this CDR3 too. The gene calls are TRBV7-2 and TRBJ2-5; D perhaps matches TRBD1 (5 bases). Trimming took 0 bases from V and 2 from J, leaving 7 bases between them. The length of the CDR3 is 14 residues. Germline-derived CDR1 and CDR2 are SGHTA and FQGNSA. CDR3 nucleotides: TGTGCCAGCAGCTTAGCGGGGCGACAAGAGACCCAGTACTTC. It yields the protein CASSLAGRQETQYF.

The chain recombines TRBV15 with TRBJ2-1; D perhaps matches TRBD1 (6 bases). The CDR3 runs 15 residues. Trimming left V 1 base short and J 3 bases short, with 10 bases between. Germline CDR1 and CDR2: LNHNV and YYDKDF (reference sequence). The CDR3 nucleotides are TGTGCCACCAGCAGAGTACAGGGTATCTACAATGAGCAGTTCTTC. It codes for CATSRVQGIYNEQFF.

The chain has TRBV19 and TRBJ2-1; D remains ambiguous. CDR1 is LNHDA, CDR2 SQIVND, per germline (reference sequence). The CDR3 consists of 13 residues. V lost 4 bases and J 9 bases, leaving 13 bases between the germline ends. DNA of the CDR3: TGTGCCAGTAGTACCACCCTTTATCTTGAGCAGTTCTTC. Translated, it gives CASSTTLYLEQFF.

This chain links TRBV5-8 with TRBJ1-5; D gene unclear. Between the trimmed V and J ends, which lost 5 bases and 7 bases, there was a span of 4 bases. Germline values: CDR1 SGHTS, CDR2 YDEGEE. This CDR3 has 10 amino acids. In DNA, the CDR3 is TGTGCCAGCAGTTTCCAGCCCCAGCATTTT. Translated: CASSFQPQHF.

The chain couples TRBV10-3 to TRBJ1-1; D might be TRBD1 (6 bases). Trimming shortened V by 3 bases and J by 2 bases, and 10 bases separated the two germline ends. Germline V CDR1 and CDR2: ENHRY, SYGVKD. The CDR3 runs 14 residues. CDR3 loop: CAISDGGLNTEAFF. The DNA of the CDR3 is TGTGCCATCAGTGATGGGGGGCTAAACACTGAAGCTTTCTTT.

The V call is TRBV5-6, the J call TRBJ2-3; tentatively, D is TRBD2 (6 bases). V gave up 5 bases and J gave up 1 base, with 17 bases separating them. Germline V gene lookup returns CDR1 SGHDT and CDR2 YYEEEE. The CDR3 is 16 residues long. The DNA of the CDR3 is TGTGCCAGCAGACCTCGACTAGTTCTGGGCACAGATACGCAGTATTTT. This encodes CASRPRLVLGTDTQYF.